Reported below is one T cell receptor (beta chain). Its antigen is unidentified. The source of the sample is a study of T cells after yellow fever vaccination. Study at large: Researchers used SMART-Seq v4 Ultra Low Input to prepare fractions that had low cell numbers.

Template switching by 5'RACE produced TCR cDNA, adding a universal primer site and UMIs. TCRdb passed the 5' RACE reads through MiXCR, listing each CDR3 protein once. This sample yields hundreds of thousands of distinct CDR3 sequences, of which around 10% are seen a single time; approximately 3.5% belongs to the top ten. Per the germline V gene, CDR1 is SGHTA and CDR2 is FQGNSA. The V end lost 2 bases, the J end lost 7 bases, and 21 bases lay between the germline ends. The CDR3 covers 17 residues. Study-level points and caveats: Reappearing after the booster were most of the clones from primary vaccination (roughly 95% CD4, 85% to 90% CD8). Abundant clonotypes (contaminants from the bulk population) could be present in FACS-sorted repertoires.

The TCR sequence derives from a man aged 18 to 35 who received the YFV17D yellow fever vaccine. Sequencing was performed on CD4+ T cells sorted from PBMCs, taken 5 days after the yellow fever booster vaccination. V gene TRBV7-2 combines with J gene TRBJ2-1; TRBD2 is a possible D gene (7 bases). Written as DNA, the CDR3 is TGTGCCAGCAGCTTAAATATGGGGGGGGCAGGGGATAATGAGCAGTTCTTC. Its translation: CASSLNMGGAGDNEQFF.